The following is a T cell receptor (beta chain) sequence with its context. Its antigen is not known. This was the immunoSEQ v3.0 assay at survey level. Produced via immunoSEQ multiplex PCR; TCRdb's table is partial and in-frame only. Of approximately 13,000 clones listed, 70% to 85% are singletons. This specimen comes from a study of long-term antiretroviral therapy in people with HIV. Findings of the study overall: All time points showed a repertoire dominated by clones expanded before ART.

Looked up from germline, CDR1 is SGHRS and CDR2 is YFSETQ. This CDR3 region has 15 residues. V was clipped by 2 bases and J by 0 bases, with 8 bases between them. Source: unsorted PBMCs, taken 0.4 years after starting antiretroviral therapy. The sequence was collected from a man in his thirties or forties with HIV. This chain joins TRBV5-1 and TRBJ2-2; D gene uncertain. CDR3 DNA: TGCGCCAGCAGCTTCTCCAGCTCGAACACCGGGGAGCTGTTTTTT. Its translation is CASSFSSSNTGELFF.